Below, 29 T cell receptor beta chains from the same sample are listed, as sequenced in a study of cytomegalovirus exposure and HLA in healthy donors (dated by TCRdb to about 2017). Library method: the immunoSEQ multiplex PCR assay. The multiplex PCR relied on a mix of 60 forward primers for TCR Vbeta segments and 13 reverse primers for TCR Jbeta segments. Drawn from immuneACCESS, this table holds only the in-frame rearrangements with V and J called that TCRdb kept. Clones are partly lost; checked studies trace under half to an unresolved V gene and leave the rest unexplained. The table for this sample lists fewer than 200,000 clones; over 65% of them were counted only once. The ten top clones hold approximately 0.76% of the sample. Input material: PBMCs. The receptor set was obtained from a female donor in good health and CMV-seronegative.

This chain joins TRBV5-1 and TRBJ1-3; TRBD1 matches at 8 bases. The CDR3 length is 13 residues. The V segment lost 7 bases and the J segment 4 bases; nucleotides outside the gene matches: 4. Germline lookup yields CDR1 SGHRS and CDR2 YFSETQ. Here the CDR3 reads CASRTGYGNTIYF. The CDR3 coding sequence is TGCGCCAGCCGGACAGGGTACGGAAACACCATATATTTT. The entire variable domain, with the rest obtained from reference TRBV5-1 and TRBJ1-3, is as follows: KAGVTQTPRYLIKTRGQQVTLSCSPISGHRSVSWYQQTPGQGLQFLFEYFSETQRNKGNFPGRFSGRQFSNSRSEMNVSTLELGDSALYLCASRTGYGNTIYFGEGSWLTVV.

The chain uses TRBV4-3 and TRBJ1-5; 8 bases line up with TRBD1. Germline assignment: CDR1 LGHNA and CDR2 YSLEER. The V segment lost 1 base and the J segment 6 bases; nucleotides outside the gene matches: 5. CDR3 length: 15 amino acids. The chain's CDR3 is CASSQGTGLSQPQHF. The CDR3, as DNA: TGCGCCAGCAGCCAAGGGACAGGGTTGAGTCAGCCCCAGCATTTT.

The V call is TRBV19, the J call TRBJ1-2; 9 bases are a match to TRBD1. This CDR3 comprises 15 residues. Trimming removed 6 bases from V and 4 bases from J; junction bases left unmatched: 9. The germline gives CDR1 LNHDA, CDR2 SQIVND (reference sequence). This CDR3 reads CASRPSTTGGYGYTF. CDR3 DNA: TGTGCCAGTAGACCCTCGACGACAGGGGGCTATGGCTACACCTTC.

J is TRBJ1-5 and V is TRBV19; maybe TRBD1 (6 bases). CDR1 and CDR2 from the germline V gene are LNHDA and SQIVND (reference sequence). Trimming took 6 bases from V and 0 from J, leaving 12 bases between them. The CDR3 runs to 15 residues. CDR3 loop: CASSPTGYSNQPQHF. The CDR3 DNA follows: TGTGCCAGTAGCCCGACAGGCTATAGCAATCAGCCCCAGCATTTT.

The rearrangement joins TRBV5-1 to TRBJ1-6, with TRBD1 matching 7 bases. In germline, CDR1 is SGHRS, CDR2 YFSETQ. V was clipped by 3 bases and J by 8 bases; unmatched bases: 2. The CDR3 runs 13 residues. The CDR3 DNA is TGCGCCAGCAGCTCCGGACAGGATTCACCCCTCCACTTT. Protein sequence: CASSSGQDSPLHF.

J is TRBJ2-3 and V is TRBV2, with 10 bases aligning to TRBD2. The germline gives CDR1 SNHLY, CDR2 FYNNEI. This CDR3 has 19 amino acids. Germline trimming cut 2 bases from V and 3 bases from J; bases unmatched to any gene: 14. Here the CDR3 DNA reads TGTGCCAGCAGTGAAACGCTAGGGGGGAGCGGGGGGGCTACAGATACGCAGTATTTT. Translating it yields CASSETLGGSGGATDTQYF.

The CDR3 region is CASSLLTSGGAETQYF. The CDR3 DNA reads as TGTGCCAGCAGTTTGTTAACTAGCGGGGGGGCGGAGACCCAGTACTTC. The chain recombines TRBV27 with TRBJ2-5; 13 bases fit TRBD2. Germline trimming cut 3 bases from V and 5 bases from J; bases unmatched to any gene: 6. Germline assignment: CDR1 MNHEY and CDR2 SMNVEV (reference sequence). The CDR3 covers 16 residues.

Only one count was recorded for this clone. The chain couples TRBV28 to TRBJ2-3, with 10 bases lining up with TRBD1. V trimming: 6 bases; J trimming: 4 bases; junction bases outside the gene matches: 10. The CDR3 sequence is 16 residues long. Germline values: CDR1 MDHEN, CDR2 SYDVKM. The CDR3 loop reads CASRSPGTGDSDTQYF. The CDR3, as DNA: TGTGCCAGCAGATCTCCCGGGACAGGGGATTCAGATACGCAGTATTTT.

The V gene is TRBV4-2, the J gene TRBJ1-5, with D perhaps TRBD1 (6 bases). Germline loops: CDR1 LGHNA, CDR2 YNFKEQ. The CDR3 has 18 amino acids. Trimming shortened V by 0 bases and J by 4 bases, and 19 bases separated the two germline ends. The CDR3: CASSQDNRAAMTNQPQHF. DNA for the CDR3: TGTGCCAGCAGCCAAGACAACAGGGCAGCTATGACTAATCAGCCCCAGCATTTT.

CDR3 protein: CASSFGWPSTYGYTF. The CDR3 nucleotides are TGTGCCAGCAGCTTCGGGTGGCCTTCTACCTATGGCTACACCTTC. This chain connects TRBV7-2 to TRBJ1-2, with D unresolved. With 3 bases removed from V and 4 bases from J, the gap between germline ends came to 15 bases. CDR1 is SGHTA, CDR2 FQGNSA, per germline. CDR3 size: 15 residues.

As to this clone: Other nucleotide sequences in the sample specify the same CDR3. The J gene is TRBJ1-5, the V gene TRBV18; 7 bases map to TRBD1. The germline CDR1 and CDR2 sequences are KGHSH and LQKENI. J lost 9 bases, V lost 4 bases, and 12 bases had no gene match. The CDR3 contains 15 residues. CDR3 loop: CASSLNTGALAPQHF. The CDR3 bases are TGTGCCAGCTCACTCAATACAGGGGCCTTGGCGCCCCAGCATTTT.

This clone was seen a handful of times. This chain joins TRBV19 and TRBJ1-4; possibly TRBD1 for D (5 bases). The CDR3 has 16 amino acids. Between the trimmed V and J ends, which lost 4 bases and 10 bases, there was a span of 22 bases. Germline assignment: CDR1 LNHDA and CDR2 SQIVND (reference sequence). The CDR3 DNA follows: TGTGCCAGTAGTACGGACATAATGGAGACATACGGAAAACTGTTTTTT. Its protein is CASSTDIMETYGKLFF.

Only a few counts were recorded for this clone. V and J are TRBV29-1 and TRBJ2-3; 10 bases agree with TRBD2. Trimming removed 6 bases from V and 3 bases from J; junction bases left unmatched: 3. Germline V gives CDR1 SQVTM, CDR2 ANQGSEA. CDR3 size: 13 residues. The CDR3 protein is CSVAGGQTDTQYF. The CDR3 nucleotides are TGCAGCGTAGCGGGGGGGCAGACAGATACGCAGTATTTT.

This clone was detected a few times. V usage is TRBV11-2 and J usage is TRBJ2-1; D unclear. This CDR3 has 15 amino acids. The germline V gene encodes CDR1 SGHAT and CDR2 FQNNGV. The V end lost 2 bases, the J end lost 8 bases, and 16 bases lay between the germline ends. DNA of the CDR3: TGTGCCAGCAGCTTAAGAGCATCCCCCCAACATGAGCAGTTCTTC. Amino acids: CASSLRASPQHEQFF.

V and J are TRBV30 and TRBJ2-5, with unresolved D. Per the germline V gene, CDR1 is GTSNPN and CDR2 is SVGIG (reference sequence). V dropped 2 bases and J dropped 5 bases, with 6 bases sitting between them. The CDR3 is 11 residues long. CDR3 DNA: TGTGCCTGGAGTTCAGCGGAGACCCAGTACTTC. Protein product: CAWSSAETQYF.

This chain connects TRBV15 to TRBJ1-3; no clear D gene. Germline V CDR1 and CDR2: LNHNV, YYDKDF (reference sequence). CDR3 length equals 16 residues. Trimming stripped 0 bases from V and 0 bases from J, with 9 bases between. The CDR3: CATSREAGGSGNTIYF. CDR3 nucleotides: TGTGCCACCAGCAGAGAAGCGGGAGGCTCTGGAAACACCATATATTTT.

The chain joins TRBV7-2 to TRBJ2-7, with D possibly being TRBD1 (5 bases). Deletions cut 1 base from V and 0 bases from J, with 10 bases between. CDR1 and CDR2 from the germline V gene are SGHTA and FQGNSA. The CDR3 extends over 15 amino acids. The CDR3 region has the DNA TGTGCCAGCAGCTTAGTGCAGGGCAGCTCCTACGAGCAGTACTTC. This translates into CASSLVQGSSYEQYF.

The rearrangement links TRBV7-2 to TRBJ2-1; weak D call: TRBD2 (6 bases). V was trimmed by 1 base and J by 6 bases, leaving 13 bases between them. The CDR3 is 15 residues long. Germline V gene data show CDR1 as SGHTA and CDR2 as FQGNSA. The CDR3 here is CASSLDRGWTNEQFF. The DNA for the CDR3 is TGTGCCAGCAGCTTAGATCGGGGGTGGACCAATGAGCAGTTCTTC.

The genes are TRBV5-4 and TRBJ2-5; D perhaps matches TRBD2 (6 bases). V lost 5 bases, J lost 5 bases, and 7 bases lay in between. Germline V gene data show CDR1 as SGHNT and CDR2 as YYREEE (reference sequence). This CDR3 spans 11 amino acids. CDR3 loop: CASSAGETQYF. The CDR3 nucleotides read TGTGCCAGCAGTGCGGGGGAGACCCAGTACTTC.

This clone was observed a single time. The chain combines TRBV7-2 with TRBJ1-1, with no clear D. The CDR3 spans 14 residues. From germline, CDR1 is SGHTA and CDR2 FQGNSA. Trimming left V 5 bases short and J 1 base short, with 11 bases between. The CDR3 DNA sequence: TGTGCCAGCAGCCCAAGCGGGAGGAACACTGAAGCTTTCTTT. Translation gives CASSPSGRNTEAFF.

This chain uses TRBV7-2 with TRBJ1-2; D is possibly TRBD1 (5 bases). The CDR3 has 14 residues. Trimming removed 8 bases from V and 5 bases from J, with 18 bases in between. Germline assignment: CDR1 SGHTA and CDR2 FQGNSA. The CDR3 sequence is CASLRPGSSYGYTF. In DNA form, the CDR3 reads TGTGCCAGCCTTCGACCAGGGTCCTCATATGGCTACACCTTC.

About this clone: Germline is not matched at one junction end, which may reflect a read error. This chain connects TRBV2 to TRBJ2-4; 11 positions match TRBD2. The CDR3 totals 20 residues. From germline, CDR1 is SNHLY and CDR2 FYNNEI. Here the CDR3 reads CASVRMETSGVRLAKNSQYF. CDR3 in DNA: TGTGCCAGCGTACGGATGGAGACTAGCGGGGTACGTCTAGCCAAAAACAGTCAGTACTTC. Looking up the rest from reference TRBV2 and TRBJ2-4 gives the full variable domain: EPEVTQTPSHQVTQMGQEVILRCVPISNHLYFYWYRQILGQKVEFLVSFYNNEISEKSEIFDDQFSVERPDGSNFTLKIRSTKLEDSAMYFCASVRMETSGVRLAKNSQYFGAGTRLSVL.

The gene calls are TRBV5-1 and TRBJ2-5, with 7 bases aligning to TRBD2. From germline, CDR1 is SGHRS and CDR2 YFSETQ. The V gene end was trimmed by 1 base and the J gene end by 11 bases; junction bases not matched to a gene: 11. There are 14 residues in the CDR3. The CDR3 DNA reads TGCGCCAGCAGCTTGTTCTCCCCGGCGGGGGAGCAGTACTTC. It translates to CASSLFSPAGEQYF.

This sequence joins TRBV7-2 and TRBJ1-5; perhaps TRBD1 as D (5 bases). Germline lookup yields CDR1 SGHTA and CDR2 FQGNSA. Trimming removed 6 bases at V and 3 bases at J, with 15 bases between. This CDR3 has 15 amino acids. CDR3 protein: CASSLNGGFNQPQHF. CDR3 nucleotide sequence: TGTGCCAGCAGTTTAAACGGGGGATTCAATCAGCCCCAGCATTTT.

The CDR3 region is CASSPEGIGLGYTF. The CDR3 coding sequence is TGTGCCAGCAGCCCAGAGGGAATTGGGCTTGGCTACACCTTC. J is TRBJ1-2 and V is TRBV7-2; D call uncertain. Trimming took off 5 bases at V and 7 bases at J, with 17 bases between the two ends. CDR1 and CDR2 (germline): SGHTA, FQGNSA. CDR3 length: 14 residues.

V gene TRBV7-8 combines with J gene TRBJ2-3; D may be TRBD2 (6 bases). Per germline, CDR1 SGHVS and CDR2 FQNEAQ. Trimming took 2 bases from V and 6 from J, leaving 12 bases between them. The CDR3 loop spans 14 amino acids. This chain's CDR3 is CASSLTSRVDTQYF. CDR3 DNA sequence: TGTGCCAGCAGCTTAACTAGCAGGGTCGATACGCAGTATTTT. The full variable domain, its missing parts supplied by reference TRBV7-8 and TRBJ2-3, is GAGVSQSPRYKVAKRGQDVALRCDPISGHVSLFWYQQALGQGPEFLTYFQNEAQLDKSGLPSDRFFAERPEGSVSTLKIQRTQQEDSAVYLCASSLTSRVDTQYFGPGTRLTVL.

The chain employs TRBV6-5 and TRBJ1-1; D is ambiguous. CDR3 length: 13 residues. With 4 bases removed from V and 0 bases from J, the gap between germline ends came to 6 bases. CDR1 is MNHEY, CDR2 SVGAGI, per germline. The CDR3 region is CASSFQVNTEAFF. CDR3 coding DNA: TGTGCCAGCAGTTTCCAGGTGAACACTGAAGCTTTCTTT.

CDR3 sequence reads: CASSARTGVGTEAFF. In DNA form, the CDR3 reads TGTGCCAGCAGCGCTAGGACAGGGGTAGGCACTGAAGCTTTCTTT. The V and J genes are TRBV7-8 and TRBJ1-1; 9 bases are a match to TRBD1. The germline V gene has CDR1 SGHVS and CDR2 FQNEAQ. J was trimmed by 4 bases and V by 5 bases; bases with no gene match: 8. This CDR3 comprises 15 residues. The variable domain in full, with the rest retrieved from reference TRBV7-8 and TRBJ1-1, is GAGVSQSPRYKVAKRGQDVALRCDPISGHVSLFWYQQALGQGPEFLTYFQNEAQLDKSGLPSDRFFAERPEGSVSTLKIQRTQQEDSAVYLCASSARTGVGTEAFFGQGTRLTVV.

The chain has TRBV30 and TRBJ2-1; D unresolved. Germline lookup yields CDR1 GTSNPN and CDR2 SVGIG (reference sequence). V lost 2 bases to trimming and J lost 8 bases, with 7 bases between them. This CDR3 is built from 11 residues. In DNA form, the CDR3 reads TGTGCCTGGAGTCTCCGGGATGAGCAGTTCTTC. Translated, it gives CAWSLRDEQFF.